The clone carrying this T cell receptor beta chain was detected ten times or more. Between the trimmed V and J ends, which lost 5 bases and 0 bases, there was a span of 13 bases. The CDR3 loop spans 16 amino acids. Germline-derived CDR1 and CDR2 are SGHNT and YENEEA. These data come from a study of metastatic and nonmetastatic thyroid tumors. Turning to the study itself: Patients with malignant and benign thyroid disease provided blood and tumor or nodule tissue, whose repertoires were compared.

TCRdb re-analyzed the PCR reads using MiXCR. This table holds 55,000 or so clones, approximately 17% found once. Patients underwent thyroid surgery, and none had received any treatment before it. V is TRBV11-3 and J is TRBJ2-2, with D perhaps TRBD2 (6 bases). This TCR was recovered from a female donor with papillary thyroid cancer or a benign thyroid nodule (not recorded which). Some clones in this sample may be carry-over from other donors' samples. The sequenced material came from blood. DNA for the CDR3: TGTGCCAGCAGCCTCGGATTAGCGGCGAACACCGGGGAGCTGTTTTTT. Translating gives CASSLGLAANTGELFF.